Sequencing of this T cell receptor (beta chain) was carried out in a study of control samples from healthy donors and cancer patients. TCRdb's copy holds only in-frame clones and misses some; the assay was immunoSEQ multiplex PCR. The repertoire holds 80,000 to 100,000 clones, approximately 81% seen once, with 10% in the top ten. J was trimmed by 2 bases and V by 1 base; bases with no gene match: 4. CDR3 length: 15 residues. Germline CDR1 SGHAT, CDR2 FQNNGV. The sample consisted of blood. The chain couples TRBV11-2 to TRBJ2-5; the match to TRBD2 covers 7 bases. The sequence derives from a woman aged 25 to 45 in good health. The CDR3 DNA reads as TGTGCCAGCAGCTTAGTAGCTAGCGGACAAGAGACCCAGTACTTC. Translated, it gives CASSLVASGQETQYF.